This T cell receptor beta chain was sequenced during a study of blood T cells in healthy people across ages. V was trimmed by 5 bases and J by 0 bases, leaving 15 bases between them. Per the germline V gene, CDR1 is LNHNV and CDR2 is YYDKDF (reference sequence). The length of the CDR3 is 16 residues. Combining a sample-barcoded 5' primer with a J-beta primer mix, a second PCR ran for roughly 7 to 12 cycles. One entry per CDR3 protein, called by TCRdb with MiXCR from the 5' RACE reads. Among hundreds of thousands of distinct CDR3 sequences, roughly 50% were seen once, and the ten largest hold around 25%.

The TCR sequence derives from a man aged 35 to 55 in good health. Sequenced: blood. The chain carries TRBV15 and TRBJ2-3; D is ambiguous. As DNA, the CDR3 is TGTGCCACCAGCTCCCGACTGGGCGTTAGCACAGATACGCAGTATTTT. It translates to CATSSRLGVSTDTQYF.